Following are 7 T cell receptor beta chains from one sample sequenced in a study of cytomegalovirus exposure and HLA in healthy donors. 13 Jbeta primers and 60 Vbeta primers were used for the PCR. TCRdb's table, derived via immunoSEQ multiplex PCR, lists solely in-frame clones and lacks some. The table includes 150,000 to 200,000 clones, roughly 83% detected once. Sequencing was done on a sample of PBMCs. The receptors shown here come from a woman aged 50 to 60 in good health and CMV-seronegative.

The chain uses TRBV11-2 and TRBJ1-5, with no clear D. V shed 4 bases and J shed 2 bases, with 12 bases lying between them. The germline CDR1 and CDR2 sequences are SGHAT and FQNNGV. The CDR3 is 15 amino acids. The CDR3 region has the DNA TGTGCCAGCAGCTGGACTGGAGGTGGCAATCAGCCCCAGCATTTT. Translation gives CASSWTGGGNQPQHF.

The genes are TRBV4-2 and TRBJ2-1; possible D gene TRBD2, 5 bases. The CDR3 loop spans 15 amino acids. Germline assignment: CDR1 LGHNA and CDR2 YNFKEQ. The V and J ends lost 3 bases and 0 bases respectively, with 9 bases between them. This CDR3 is CASSQGGSSYNEQFF. The CDR3 DNA is TGTGCCAGCAGCCAGGGTGGGAGCTCCTACAATGAGCAGTTCTTC.

The rearrangement uses TRBV6-5 and TRBJ1-1; 7 nucleotides align to TRBD1. The CDR3 has 16 residues. V trimming: 2 bases; J trimming: 5 bases; junction bases outside the gene matches: 11. Germline V gene lookup returns CDR1 MNHEY and CDR2 SVGAGI. The CDR3 DNA reads as TGTGCCAGCAGTTACGAGGGGGCGACCAACCCGACTGAAGCTTTCTTT. It codes for CASSYEGATNPTEAFF.

This chain uses TRBV5-8 with TRBJ1-5; D is undetermined. The CDR3 spans 17 residues. Germline V lookup: CDR1 SGHTS, CDR2 YDEGEE. V was clipped by 0 bases and J by 4 bases, with 17 bases between them. The CDR3 DNA is TGTGCCAGCAGCTTGGGCCGTGGCAGAGACTTGAATCAGCCCCAGCATTTT. Its translation is CASSLGRGRDLNQPQHF.

This clone has a single count. The CDR3 bases are TGTGCCAGCAGCGTTTGGGAACGCGGGGTCTACACTGAAGCTTTCTTT. Its translation is CASSVWERGVYTEAFF. V gene TRBV5-4 combines with J gene TRBJ1-1; D unclear. V shed 4 bases and J shed 3 bases, with 19 bases lying between them. This CDR3 spans 16 amino acids. The V gene's germline CDR1 is SGHNT and CDR2 YYREEE (reference sequence).

The chain employs TRBV28 and TRBJ1-4; possibly TRBD1 for D (6 bases). CDR3 length equals 17 residues. V lost 5 bases to trimming and J lost 7 bases, with 23 bases between them. Germline values: CDR1 MDHEN, CDR2 SYDVKM. Written as DNA, the CDR3 is TGTGCCAGCAGTGCTGGGAGGGGGTTAGTTCGGGGTGAAAAACTGTTTTTT. Translating gives CASSAGRGLVRGEKLFF. Supplemented by reference TRBV28 and TRBJ1-4, the full variable domain reads DVKVTQSSRYLVKRTGEKVFLECVQDMDHENMFWYRQDPGLGLRLIYFSYDVKMKEKGDIPEGYSVSREKKERFSLILESASTNQTSMYLCASSAGRGLVRGEKLFFGSGTQLSVL.

This clone has just one count. The chain couples TRBV9 to TRBJ2-1, with 10 bases matching TRBD2. Germline V CDR1 and CDR2: SGDLS, YYNGEE. The CDR3 is made up of 15 amino acids. The ends lost 5 bases at V and 4 bases at J; junction bases unmatched: 6. CDR3 bases: TGTGCCAGCAGGGGAAGCGGGGGGGAATACAATGAGCAGTTCTTC. This gives the protein CASRGSGGEYNEQFF.